This entry is about one T cell receptor beta chain. What it binds is not known. This sample was included in a study of cytomegalovirus exposure and HLA in healthy donors. Study observations and caveats: Another analysis was done later, and it associated approximately 18,000 TCR beta sequences with HLA alleles at 0.05 false discovery rate.

Primers: 60 Vbeta forward and 13 Jbeta reverse. The assay was immunoSEQ multiplex PCR, and TCRdb's table has in-frame clones only and misses some. This table holds over 80,000 clones, 81% found once. Donors consisted of healthy bone marrow donors. This CDR3 region has 15 residues. V gave up 3 bases and J gave up 7 bases, with 16 bases separating them. Germline V CDR1 and CDR2: LNHDA, SQIVND (reference sequence). The chain links TRBV19 to TRBJ2-1, with D possibly TRBD2 on 6 matching bases. The sample was PBMCs. This receptor was taken from a middle-aged man in good health and CMV-seropositive. The CDR3 DNA reads as TGTGCCAGTAGTATGGGTAGCGGACCCCCGAATGAGCAGTTCTTC. Its protein is CASSMGSGPPNEQFF.